Listed here are 23 T cell receptor beta chains from one sample, sequenced in a study of blood T cell repertoires in COVID-19. Measured with immunoSEQ multiplex PCR; TCRdb has only the in-frame clones, and not every one. Of about 350,000 clones listed, approximately 90% are singletons. The sequenced material came from peripheral blood. These receptors were obtained from a woman aged 60-75 years with COVID-19, enrolled during active disease.

The chain has TRBV24-1 and TRBJ2-5; 7 bases are a match to TRBD2. The trim removed 4 bases at V and 5 bases at J, leaving 9 bases unmatched. CDR3 length equals 15 residues. The V gene's germline CDR1 is KGHDR and CDR2 SFDVKD. CDR3 nucleotide sequence: TGTGCCACCAGTGACCCCGACGGAGCGGGGGAGACCCAGTACTTC. Its translation is CATSDPDGAGETQYF.

The J gene is TRBJ1-1, the V gene TRBV7-9; TRBD1 is a possible D gene (5 bases). The CDR3 spans 14 residues. V was clipped by 5 bases and J by 4 bases, with 14 bases between them. Germline CDR1 reads SEHNR; CDR2 reads FQNEAQ (reference sequence). The CDR3 here is CASSPQGGLTEAFF. Written as DNA, the CDR3 is TGTGCCAGCAGCCCCCAGGGAGGGCTCACTGAAGCTTTCTTT.

The chain carries TRBV3-1 (or the pseudogene TRBV3-2) and TRBJ1-1; D remains unclear. The CDR3 is made up of 16 amino acids. Germline CDR1 reads LGHDT; CDR2 reads YNNKEL (reference sequence). The germline V and J ends were trimmed by 4 bases and 8 bases, with 23 bases remaining between them. CDR3 bases: TGTGCCAGCAGCCCTCCCGCAGAGGGAGCCGTTCGGGAAGCTTTCTTT. Its protein product is CASSPPAEGAVREAFF.

V is TRBV2 and J is TRBJ1-3; 7 bases map to TRBD1. The CDR3 runs to 12 residues. Germline CDR1 SNHLY, CDR2 FYNNEI. J gave up 8 bases and V 6 bases, and 4 bases lay outside the gene matches. CDR3 DNA sequence: TGTGCCAGCAGCGTCACAGGGGACACCATATATTTT. Protein product: CASSVTGDTIYF.

V and J are TRBV7-9 and TRBJ1-5; TRBD1 might be the D (5 bases). Trimming pared 1 base from V and 5 bases from J, leaving 12 bases between. Germline lookup yields CDR1 SEHNR and CDR2 FQNEAQ (reference sequence). This CDR3 has 15 amino acids. The CDR3 sequence is CASSLDFGGDQPQHF. The CDR3 DNA reads TGTGCCAGCAGCTTAGATTTCGGGGGGGATCAGCCCCAGCATTTT.

The gene calls are TRBV10-2 and TRBJ2-3; TRBD1 might be the D (5 bases). The CDR3 has 15 residues. The V gene's germline CDR1 is WSHSY and CDR2 SAAADI. The germline V and J ends were trimmed by 0 bases and 4 bases, with 11 bases remaining between them. The DNA for the CDR3 is TGCGCCAGCAGTGAGTCTTTAGGGGCGGCAGATACGCAGTATTTT. This sequence encodes CASSESLGAADTQYF.

The V and J genes are TRBV7-2 and TRBJ2-5; D gene uncertain. Germline CDR1 reads SGHTA; CDR2 reads FQGNSA. V was cut by 3 bases and J by 3 bases, with 11 bases left in between. The CDR3 is 14 residues long. CDR3 DNA: TGTGCCAGCAGCTTCTACGGTACGAAAGAGACCCAGTACTTC. It specifies CASSFYGTKETQYF.

The gene calls are TRBV5-1 and TRBJ2-4; D remains unclear. The CDR3 spans 16 residues. V lost 4 bases, J lost 0 bases, and 14 bases lay in between. The germline gives CDR1 SGHRS, CDR2 YFSETQ. CDR3 amino acids: CASSPNSDLAKNIQYF. The DNA of the CDR3 is TGCGCCAGCAGCCCTAACAGTGATCTAGCCAAAAACATTCAGTACTTC. The variable domain in full, with the rest retrieved from reference TRBV5-1 and TRBJ2-4, is KAGVTQTPRYLIKTRGQQVTLSCSPISGHRSVSWYQQTPGQGLQFLFEYFSETQRNKGNFPGRFSGRQFSNSRSEMNVSTLELGDSALYLCASSPNSDLAKNIQYFGAGTRLSVL.

The chain is built from TRBV7-9 and TRBJ2-1; TRBD1 matches at 10 bases. J was trimmed by 8 bases and V by 3 bases; bases with no gene match: 10. The CDR3 is 16 amino acids. Germline loops: CDR1 SEHNR, CDR2 FQNEAQ (reference sequence). The chain's CDR3 is CASSFRPGTGVHEQFF. The CDR3 DNA reads TGTGCCAGCAGCTTCAGACCCGGGACAGGGGTACATGAGCAGTTCTTC.

Here the CDR3 DNA reads TGTGCCAGCAGCATAACAGGGAGGGGGGAATATGGCTACACCTTC. As protein: CASSITGRGEYGYTF. The chain links TRBV6-5 to TRBJ1-2; possible D gene TRBD1, 6 bases. Germline CDR1 and CDR2: MNHEY and SVGAGI. The V end was cut by 6 bases, the J end by 5 bases, with 19 bases between. CDR3 length equals 15 residues.

This sequence joins TRBV5-1 and TRBJ1-2; 9 bases align to TRBD1. The CDR3 is 14 residues long. Germline V CDR1 and CDR2: SGHRS, YFSETQ. V dropped 3 bases and J dropped 6; count of bases not matched to a gene: 6. The CDR3 is CASSWGQGFDGYTF. DNA of the CDR3: TGCGCCAGCAGCTGGGGACAGGGATTCGATGGCTACACCTTC. Variable domain in full (rest from reference TRBV5-1 and TRBJ1-2): KAGVTQTPRYLIKTRGQQVTLSCSPISGHRSVSWYQQTPGQGLQFLFEYFSETQRNKGNFPGRFSGRQFSNSRSEMNVSTLELGDSALYLCASSWGQGFDGYTFGSGTRLTVV.

The V and J genes are TRBV14 and TRBJ1-2, with 8 positions matching TRBD1. With V trimmed by 0 bases and J by 5 bases, 5 bases remained unmatched. CDR1 and CDR2 (germline): SGHDN, FVKESK. The CDR3 is 15 amino acids. The DNA for the CDR3 is TGTGCCAGCAGCCAAGATGCAGGGGGCCCTTATGGCTACACCTTC. As protein: CASSQDAGGPYGYTF.

This clone was counted between two and nine times. The gene calls are TRBV15 and TRBJ2-3; D is uncertain. V lost 1 base to trimming and J lost 2 bases, with 4 bases between them. Germline V gene data show CDR1 as LNHNV and CDR2 as YYDKDF (reference sequence). This CDR3 contains 13 residues. Written as DNA, the CDR3 is TGTGCCACCAGCAGAGGTCTCACAGATACGCAGTATTTT. Translating it yields CATSRGLTDTQYF.

V is TRBV28 and J is TRBJ1-2; possible D gene TRBD1, 6 bases. Trimming left V 7 bases short and J 5 bases short, with 8 bases between. The CDR3 loop spans 11 amino acids. Germline CDR1 reads MDHEN; CDR2 reads SYDVKM. In nucleotides, the CDR3 is TGTGCCAGCACCGGACAGTATGGCTACACCTTC. It translates to CASTGQYGYTF.

This clone was counted once. The rearrangement joins TRBV6-5 to TRBJ1-2; 9 bases map to TRBD1. Germline loops: CDR1 MNHEY, CDR2 SVGAGI. V lost 3 bases and J lost 8; bases outside the gene matches: 10. The CDR3 runs 15 residues. The CDR3: CASSYYRDRVGGYTF. The CDR3 region has the DNA TGTGCCAGCAGTTATTACCGGGACAGGGTTGGAGGCTACACCTTC.

This clone has only one observation. This sequence joins TRBV29-1 and TRBJ2-1, with 10 bases matching TRBD1. J gave up 12 bases and V 6 bases, and 11 bases lay outside the gene matches. The CDR3 is made up of 13 amino acids. Germline V lookup: CDR1 SQVTM, CDR2 ANQGSEA. DNA of the CDR3: TGCAGCGTCCCGTCAATAGGACAGGGGGGGCAGTTCTTC. Its translation is CSVPSIGQGGQFF.

The CDR3 sequence is CASSSGATNYGYTF. The CDR3 region has the DNA TGTGCCAGCAGTTCCGGAGCCACTAACTATGGCTACACCTTC. The chain recombines TRBV6-5 with TRBJ1-2; D gene uncertain. Germline CDR1 and CDR2: MNHEY and SVGAGI. V was cut by 4 bases and J by 0 bases, with 9 bases left in between. The CDR3 loop spans 14 amino acids.

This clone was found a few times. The V and J genes are TRBV6-5 and TRBJ2-5, with D possibly being TRBD2 (5 bases). This CDR3 has 15 amino acids. CDR1 and CDR2 from the germline V gene are MNHEY and SVGAGI. Trimming removed 10 bases from V and 1 base from J, with 19 bases in between. DNA for the CDR3: TGTGCCACCCGTCCCCTGGGGAGACCCCAAGAGACCCAGTACTTC. It specifies CATRPLGRPQETQYF.

This clone was observed once. Other DNA sequences within the sample encode an identical CDR3. V usage is TRBV20-1 and J usage is TRBJ1-1, with D uncertain. The CDR3 totals 11 residues. Germline CDR1 reads DFQATT; CDR2 reads SNEGSKA (reference sequence). Trimming removed 0 bases at V and 7 bases at J, with 6 bases between. This CDR3 reads CSARDRGEAFF. The CDR3 bases are TGCAGTGCTAGAGATCGAGGTGAAGCTTTCTTT.

The chain uses TRBV12-3 or TRBV12-4 and TRBJ1-1; no reliable D call. V was trimmed by 1 base and J by 10 bases, leaving 13 bases between them. The CDR3 has 13 residues. In DNA, the CDR3 is TGTGCCAGCAGTTTAGAGGGCGGGCGCACAGCTTTCTTT. Translated: CASSLEGGRTAFF.

V and J are TRBV12-5 and TRBJ2-5, with 7 bases that match TRBD1. This CDR3 region has 14 residues. V was clipped by 4 bases and J by 1 base; unmatched bases: 3. The germline gives CDR1 LGHNT, CDR2 FRNRAP. The CDR3: CASGSGQAQETQYF. Here the CDR3 DNA reads TGTGCTAGTGGTTCCGGACAGGCCCAAGAGACCCAGTACTTC. The full variable domain, its missing parts supplied by reference TRBV12-5 and TRBJ2-5, is DARVTQTPRHKVTEMGQEVTMRCQPILGHNTVFWYRQTMMQGLELLAYFRNRAPLDDSGMPKDRFSAEMPDATLATLKIQPSEPRDSAVYFCASGSGQAQETQYFGPGTRLLVL.

Concerning this clone: This same CDR3 is encoded by further DNA sequences in the sample. The chain uses TRBV5-1 and TRBJ2-6, with D perhaps matching TRBD1 (5 bases). CDR1 is SGHRS and CDR2 is YFSETQ in the germline V gene. The germline V and J ends were trimmed by 1 base and 0 bases, with 5 bases remaining between them. This CDR3 comprises 15 residues. The CDR3 here is CASSLQGSGANVLTF. In DNA form, the CDR3 reads TGCGCCAGCAGCTTGCAGGGCTCTGGGGCCAACGTCCTGACTTTC.

The genes are TRBV2 and TRBJ2-1; D not resolved. The V gene lost 3 bases and the J gene lost 7 bases, with 4 bases spanning the gap. Germline V gene sequence: CDR1 SNHLY, CDR2 FYNNEI. CDR3 length: 11 residues. The DNA of the CDR3 is TGTGCCAGCAGTGACAGTAATGAGCAGTTCTTC. This encodes CASSDSNEQFF.